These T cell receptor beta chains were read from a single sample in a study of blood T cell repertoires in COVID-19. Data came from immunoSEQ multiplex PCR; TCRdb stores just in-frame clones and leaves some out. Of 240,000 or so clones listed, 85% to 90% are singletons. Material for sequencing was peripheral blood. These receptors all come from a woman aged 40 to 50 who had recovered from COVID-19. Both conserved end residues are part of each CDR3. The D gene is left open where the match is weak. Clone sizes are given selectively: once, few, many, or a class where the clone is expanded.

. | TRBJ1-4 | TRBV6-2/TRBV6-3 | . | CASSPGLAGFVEKLFF | TGTGCCAGCAGTCCAGGACTCGCGGGGTTTGTTGAAAAACTGTTTTTT
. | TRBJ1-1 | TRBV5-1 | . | CASSLVGQANTEAFF | TGCGCCAGCAGCTTGGTTGGTCAGGCGAACACTGAAGCTTTCTTT
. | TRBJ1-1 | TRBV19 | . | CASSIGQDTEAFF | TGTGCCAGTAGTATAGGCCAGGACACTGAAGCTTTCTTT
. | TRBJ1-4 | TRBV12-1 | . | CASSFRRTGPGGEKLFF | TGTGCCAGCAGCTTTCGTCGGACAGGGCCGGGAGGTGAAAAACTGTTTTTT
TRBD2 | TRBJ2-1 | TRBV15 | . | CATSRGGGLLNEQFF | TGTGCCACCAGCAGAGGGGGGGGACTTCTCAATGAGCAGTTCTTC
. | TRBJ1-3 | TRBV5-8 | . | CASSIQEGSTIYF | TGTGCCAGCAGCATACAGGAGGGGTCTACCATATATTTT
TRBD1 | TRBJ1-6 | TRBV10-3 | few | CAIGPGGGSPLHF | TGTGCCATCGGGCCAGGGGGTGGGTCACCCCTCCACTTT
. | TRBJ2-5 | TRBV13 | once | CASSRPGLPEEAQYF | TGTGCCAGCAGCCGACCCGGCCTCCCTGAGGAGGCCCAGTACTTC
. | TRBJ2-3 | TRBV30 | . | CAWSGGGWGDTQYF | TGTGCCTGGAGTGGGGGGGGCTGGGGAGATACGCAGTATTTT
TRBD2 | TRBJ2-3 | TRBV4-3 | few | CASSQDLQRGTDTQYF | TGCGCCAGCAGCCAAGATCTGCAGCGGGGAACAGATACGCAGTATTTT